This T cell receptor beta chain originates from a study of T cell repertoires in cytomegalovirus infection. Overall study findings and caveats: The ex vivo response showed dominance by HLA-C-restricted CMV-specific TCR beta clonotypes.

TCRdb ran MiXCR on the reads and lists one entry per CDR3 protein. The table lists 510,000 or so distinct CDR3 sequences, approximately 26% of them singletons. This clonotype was detected ten times or more. The antigen remains undetermined. Per the germline V gene, CDR1 is SEHNR and CDR2 is FQNEAQ (reference sequence). Trimming took off 6 bases at V and 5 bases at J, with 10 bases between the two ends. This CDR3 is 13 amino acids long. The chain combines TRBV7-9 with TRBJ1-4; D remains unclear. The sequencing sample was made of PBMCs. The clonotype originates from a human donor in good health (CMV status not recorded). Some clones in this sample may be carry-over from other donors' samples. This CDR3 is CASSLNANEKLFF. The DNA for the CDR3 is TGTGCCAGCAGTCTTAACGCAAATGAAAAACTGTTTTTT.